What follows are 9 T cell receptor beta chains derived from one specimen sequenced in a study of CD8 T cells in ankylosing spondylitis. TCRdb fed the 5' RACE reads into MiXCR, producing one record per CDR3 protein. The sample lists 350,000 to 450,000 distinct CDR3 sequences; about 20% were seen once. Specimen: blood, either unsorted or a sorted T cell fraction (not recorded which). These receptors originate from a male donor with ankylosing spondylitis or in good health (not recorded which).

The CDR3 DNA is TGCAGTGCTAGTGGGACGGTGAGCTCCTACGAGCAGTACTTC. It is translated as CSASGTVSSYEQYF. The rearrangement links TRBV20-1 to TRBJ2-7; D tentatively reads TRBD1 or TRBD2 (5 bases each). The V gene's germline CDR1 is DFQATT and CDR2 SNEGSKA (reference sequence). There are 14 residues in the CDR3. V lost 3 bases and J 0 bases, leaving 12 bases between the germline ends.

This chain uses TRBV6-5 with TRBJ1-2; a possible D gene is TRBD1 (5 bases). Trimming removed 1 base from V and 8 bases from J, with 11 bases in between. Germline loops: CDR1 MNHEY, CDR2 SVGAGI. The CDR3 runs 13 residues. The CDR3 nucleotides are TGTGCCAGCAGTTACTATGGGGCGGCCGGCTACACCTTC. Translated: CASSYYGAAGYTF.

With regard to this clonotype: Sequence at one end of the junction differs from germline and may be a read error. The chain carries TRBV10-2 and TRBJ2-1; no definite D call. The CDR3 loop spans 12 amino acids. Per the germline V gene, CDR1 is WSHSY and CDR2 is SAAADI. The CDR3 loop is CASSEAYDEQFF. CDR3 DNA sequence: TGCGCCAGCAGTGAGGCCTACGATGAGCAGTTCTTC.

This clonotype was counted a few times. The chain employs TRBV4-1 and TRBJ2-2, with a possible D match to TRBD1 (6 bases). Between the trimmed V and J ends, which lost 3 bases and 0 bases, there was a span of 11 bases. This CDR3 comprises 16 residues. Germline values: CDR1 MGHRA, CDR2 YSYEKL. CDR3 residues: CASSQVTGPNTGELFF. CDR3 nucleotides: TGCGCCAGCAGCCAGGTGACAGGTCCGAACACCGGGGAGCTGTTTTTT.

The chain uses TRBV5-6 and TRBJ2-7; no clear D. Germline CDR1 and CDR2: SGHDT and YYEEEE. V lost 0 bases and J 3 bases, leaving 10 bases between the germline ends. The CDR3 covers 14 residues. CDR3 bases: TGTGCCAGCAGCTTGGCCGGCGTTGTCTACGAGCAGTACTTC. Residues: CASSLAGVVYEQYF.

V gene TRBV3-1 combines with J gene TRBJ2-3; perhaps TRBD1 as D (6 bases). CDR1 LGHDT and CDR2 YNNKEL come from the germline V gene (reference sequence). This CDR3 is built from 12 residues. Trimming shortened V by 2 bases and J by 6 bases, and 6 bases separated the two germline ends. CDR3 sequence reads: CASSQQGDTQYF. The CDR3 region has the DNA TGTGCCAGCAGCCAACAGGGGGATACGCAGTATTTT.

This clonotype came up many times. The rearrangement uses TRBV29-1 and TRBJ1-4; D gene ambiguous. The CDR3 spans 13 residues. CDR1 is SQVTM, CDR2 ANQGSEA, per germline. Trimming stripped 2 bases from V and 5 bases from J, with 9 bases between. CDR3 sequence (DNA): TGCAGCGTTGAAATGTCGGAAAATGAAAAACTGTTTTTT. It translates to CSVEMSENEKLFF. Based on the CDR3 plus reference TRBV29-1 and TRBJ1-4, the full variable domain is SAVISQKPSRDICQRGTSLTIQCQVDSQVTMMFWYRQQPGQSLTLIATANQGSEATYESGFVIDKFPISRPNLTFSTLTVSNMSPEDSSIYLCSVEMSENEKLFFGSGTQLSVL.

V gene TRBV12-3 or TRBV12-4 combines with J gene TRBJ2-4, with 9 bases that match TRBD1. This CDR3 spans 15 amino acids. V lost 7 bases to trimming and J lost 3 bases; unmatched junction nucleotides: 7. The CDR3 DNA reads TGTGCCAGCAACCAAAAGGGACAGGGCAAAAACATTCAGTACTTC. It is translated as CASNQKGQGKNIQYF.

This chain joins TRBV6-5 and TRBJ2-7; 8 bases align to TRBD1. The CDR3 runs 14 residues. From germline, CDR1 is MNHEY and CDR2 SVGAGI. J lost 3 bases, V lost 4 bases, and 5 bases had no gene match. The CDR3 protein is CASSSLTGDYEQYF. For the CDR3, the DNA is TGTGCCAGCAGTTCCTTGACAGGGGACTACGAGCAGTACTTC.